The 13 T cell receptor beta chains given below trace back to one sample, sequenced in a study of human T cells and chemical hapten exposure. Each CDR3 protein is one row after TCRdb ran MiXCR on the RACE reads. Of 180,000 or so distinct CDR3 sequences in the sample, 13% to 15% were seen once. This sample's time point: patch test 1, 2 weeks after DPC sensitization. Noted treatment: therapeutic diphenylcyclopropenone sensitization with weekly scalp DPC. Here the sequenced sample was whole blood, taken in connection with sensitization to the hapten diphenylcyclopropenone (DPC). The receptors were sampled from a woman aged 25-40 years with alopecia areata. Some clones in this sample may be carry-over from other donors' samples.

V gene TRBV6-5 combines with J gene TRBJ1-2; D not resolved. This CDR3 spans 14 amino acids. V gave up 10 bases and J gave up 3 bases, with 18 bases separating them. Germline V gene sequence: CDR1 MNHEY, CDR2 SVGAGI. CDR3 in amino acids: CATSAGQSDYGYTF. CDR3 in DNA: TGTGCCACCTCGGCTGGGCAGTCGGACTATGGCTACACCTTC.

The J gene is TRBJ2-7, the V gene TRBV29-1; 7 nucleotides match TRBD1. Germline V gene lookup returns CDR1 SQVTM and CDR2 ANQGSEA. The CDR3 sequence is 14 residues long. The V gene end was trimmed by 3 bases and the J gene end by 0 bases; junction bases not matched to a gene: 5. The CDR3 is CSVEGRDSSYEQYF. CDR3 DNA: TGCAGCGTTGAGGGCCGGGACAGCTCCTACGAGCAGTACTTC.

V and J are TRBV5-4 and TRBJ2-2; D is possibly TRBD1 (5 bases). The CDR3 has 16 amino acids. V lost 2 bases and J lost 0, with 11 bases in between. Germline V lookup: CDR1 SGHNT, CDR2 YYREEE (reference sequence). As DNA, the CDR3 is TGTGCCAGCAGCTTTCAGGGTTTTCCGAACACCGGGGAGCTGTTTTTT. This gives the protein CASSFQGFPNTGELFF.

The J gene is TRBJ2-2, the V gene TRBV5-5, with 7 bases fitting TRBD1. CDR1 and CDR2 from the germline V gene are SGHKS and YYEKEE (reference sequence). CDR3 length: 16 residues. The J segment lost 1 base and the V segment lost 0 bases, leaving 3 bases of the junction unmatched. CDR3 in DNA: TGTGCCAGCAGCTTGGTCGGGACAGTGAACACCGGGGAGCTGTTTTTT. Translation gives CASSLVGTVNTGELFF.

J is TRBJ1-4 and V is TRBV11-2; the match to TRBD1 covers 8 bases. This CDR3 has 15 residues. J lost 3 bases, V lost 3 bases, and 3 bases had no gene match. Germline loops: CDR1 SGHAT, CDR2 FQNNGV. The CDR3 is CASSFTGGSNEKLFF. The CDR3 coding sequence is TGTGCCAGCAGCTTCACAGGGGGTTCTAATGAAAAACTGTTTTTT.

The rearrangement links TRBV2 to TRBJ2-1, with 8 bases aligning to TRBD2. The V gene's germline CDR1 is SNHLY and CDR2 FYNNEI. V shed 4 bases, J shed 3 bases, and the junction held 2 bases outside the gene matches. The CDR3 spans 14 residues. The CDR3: CASSGTSNYNEQFF. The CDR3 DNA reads TGTGCCAGCAGTGGGACTAGCAACTACAATGAGCAGTTCTTC.

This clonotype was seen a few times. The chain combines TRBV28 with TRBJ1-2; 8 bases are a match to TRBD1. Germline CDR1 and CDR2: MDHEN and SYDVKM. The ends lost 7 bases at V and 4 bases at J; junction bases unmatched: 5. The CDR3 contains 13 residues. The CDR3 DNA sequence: TGTGCCAGCAAGACAGGGGACGGCTATGGCTACACCTTC. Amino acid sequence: CASKTGDGYGYTF.

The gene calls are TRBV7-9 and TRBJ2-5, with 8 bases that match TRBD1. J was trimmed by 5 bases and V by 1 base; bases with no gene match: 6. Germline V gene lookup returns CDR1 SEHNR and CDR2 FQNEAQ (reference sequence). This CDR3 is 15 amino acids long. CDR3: CASSLGPTGEETQYF. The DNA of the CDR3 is TGTGCCAGCAGCTTAGGACCGACAGGGGAGGAGACCCAGTACTTC.

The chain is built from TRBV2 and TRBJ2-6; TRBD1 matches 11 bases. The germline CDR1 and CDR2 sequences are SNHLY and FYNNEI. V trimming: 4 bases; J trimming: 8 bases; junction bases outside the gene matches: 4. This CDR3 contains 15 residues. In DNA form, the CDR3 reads TGTGCCAGCAGTGTTCGGACAGGGGGCACCAACGTCCTGACTTTC. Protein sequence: CASSVRTGGTNVLTF.

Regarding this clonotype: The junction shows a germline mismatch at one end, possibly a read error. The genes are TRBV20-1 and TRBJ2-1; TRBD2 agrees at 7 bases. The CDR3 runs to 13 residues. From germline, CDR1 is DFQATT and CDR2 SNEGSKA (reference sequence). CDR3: CSALGEGPNGQFF. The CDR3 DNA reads TGCAGTGCTCTGGGGGAGGGCCCCAATGGGCAGTTCTTC.

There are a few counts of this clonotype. CDR3 loop: CSTGTSTDTQYF. In DNA, the CDR3 is TGCAGCACTGGGACTAGCACAGATACGCAGTATTTT. This chain connects TRBV29-1 to TRBJ2-3; perhaps TRBD2 as D (6 bases). The CDR3 is 12 amino acids. Germline loops: CDR1 SQVTM, CDR2 ANQGSEA. V was clipped by 8 bases and J by 0 bases, with 9 bases between them.

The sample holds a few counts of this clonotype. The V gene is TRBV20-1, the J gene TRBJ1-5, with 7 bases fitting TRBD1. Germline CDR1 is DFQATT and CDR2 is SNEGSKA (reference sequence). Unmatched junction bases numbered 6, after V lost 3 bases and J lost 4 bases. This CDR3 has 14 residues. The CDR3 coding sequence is TGCAGTGCTAGGGGGGACAGCGATAATCAGCCCCAGCATTTT. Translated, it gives CSARGDSDNQPQHF.

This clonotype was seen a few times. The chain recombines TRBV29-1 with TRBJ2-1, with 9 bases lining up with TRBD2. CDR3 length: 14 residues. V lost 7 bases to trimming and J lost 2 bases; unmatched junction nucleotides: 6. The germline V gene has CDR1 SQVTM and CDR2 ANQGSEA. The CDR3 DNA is TGCAGCGCCCATCGACTAGCGGCCTACAATGAGCAGTTCTTC. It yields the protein CSAHRLAAYNEQFF.